The rows below give T cell receptor beta chains drawn from one sample of a study of identical twins. TCRdb reanalysed the 5' RACE reads using MiXCR and keeps one entry per CDR3 protein. This table holds some 240,000 distinct CDR3 sequences, over 9.5% found once. The sample consisted of memory T cells sorted from blood. These receptors were obtained from a man aged 50 or older in good health. Both conserved end residues are part of each CDR3. Each record gives: clone size, D gene, V gene, J gene, CDR3 protein, CDR3 DNA. The D gene is left open where the match is weak. Clone size, where shown, is once, few, many, or a class for clones that have expanded.

size: many
D: NA
V: TRBV4-1
J: TRBJ2-3
CDR3: CAGGRAGANTDTQYF
DNA: TGCGCCGGGGGTCGTGCGGGGGCCAACACAGATACGCAGTATTTT

size: many
D: NA
V: TRBV24-1
J: TRBJ2-3
CDR3: CATSDDYTDTQYF
DNA: TGTGCCACCAGTGATGACTACACAGATACGCAGTATTTT

size: few
D: TRBD2
V: TRBV3-1
J: TRBJ2-7
CDR3: CASSQVGGLAASYEQYF
DNA: TGTGCCAGCAGCCAAGTAGGTGGACTAGCAGCTTCCTACGAGCAGTACTTC

size: NA
D: TRBD2
V: TRBV29-1
J: TRBJ2-3
CDR3: CSVGLAGGGTDTQYF
DNA: TGCAGCGTCGGACTAGCGGGGGGGGGTACAGATACGCAGTATTTT

size: NA
D: NA
V: TRBV28
J: TRBJ2-5
CDR3: CASSYQPGGRVLQETQYF
DNA: TGTGCCAGCAGCTACCAACCTGGTGGCAGGGTGCTTCAAGAGACCCAGTACTTC

size: NA
D: TRBD2
V: TRBV9
J: TRBJ2-7
CDR3: CASSVQAGGNYEQYF
DNA: TGTGCCAGCAGCGTACAAGCGGGGGGGAACTACGAGCAGTACTTC

size: NA
D: TRBD1
V: TRBV2
J: TRBJ1-4
CDR3: CASSEGGQGSEKLFF
DNA: TGTGCCAGCAGTGAGGGGGGACAGGGAAGTGAAAAACTGTTTTTT

size: NA
D: TRBD1
V: TRBV6-2/TRBV6-3
J: TRBJ2-1
CDR3: CAIRDWGQTNNEQFF
DNA: TGTGCCATAAGAGATTGGGGACAGACCAACAATGAGCAGTTCTTC

size: many
D: NA
V: TRBV6-1
J: TRBJ2-1
CDR3: CASGRGSSYNEQFF
DNA: TGTGCCAGCGGCAGAGGGAGCAGCTACAATGAGCAGTTCTTC

size: few
D: TRBD2
V: TRBV27
J: TRBJ2-5
CDR3: CASHPERGMYQETQYF
DNA: TGTGCCAGCCACCCAGAGCGGGGGATGTACCAAGAGACCCAGTACTTC

size: NA
D: TRBD2
V: TRBV28
J: TRBJ2-4
CDR3: CASGAEVGGNIQYF
DNA: TGTGCCAGCGGAGCAGAAGTGGGGGGGAACATTCAGTACTTC

size: NA
D: NA
V: TRBV7-8
J: TRBJ1-1
CDR3: CASSLGLVGQGSEAFF
DNA: TGTGCCAGCAGCTTAGGTTTGGTGGGACAAGGGAGTGAAGCTTTCTTT

size: many
D: TRBD1
V: TRBV6-2/TRBV6-3
J: TRBJ2-1
CDR3: CASTPGQGAYNEQFF
DNA: TGTGCCAGCACACCGGGACAGGGGGCTTACAATGAGCAGTTCTTC

size: NA
D: NA
V: TRBV10-2
J: TRBJ1-1
CDR3: CASSESQALNTEAFF
DNA: TGCGCCAGCAGTGAGTCACAGGCCCTGAACACTGAAGCTTTCTTT

size: few
D: TRBD1
V: TRBV4-2
J: TRBJ2-2
CDR3: CASSHPGPGQKNTGELFF
DNA: TGTGCCAGCAGCCACCCCGGCCCGGGACAGAAGAACACCGGGGAGCTGTTTTTT

size: NA
D: TRBD1
V: TRBV2
J: TRBJ2-7
CDR3: CASSSYTGAYEQYF
DNA: TGTGCCAGCAGTTCCTACACAGGGGCCTACGAGCAGTACTTC

size: many
D: NA
V: TRBV15
J: TRBJ2-1
CDR3: CATSREKVRVYNEQFF
DNA: TGTGCCACCAGCAGAGAAAAAGTGAGGGTCTACAATGAGCAGTTCTTC

size: few
D: NA
V: TRBV15
J: TRBJ2-1
CDR3: CATSRPVQSSYNEQFF
DNA: TGTGCCACCAGCAGACCCGTCCAGAGCTCCTACAATGAGCAGTTCTTC

size: many
D: NA
V: TRBV20-1
J: TRBJ2-7
CDR3: CSPEAQRVYEQYF
DNA: TGCAGCCCCGAGGCCCAGCGGGTCTACGAGCAGTACTTC

size: many
D: TRBD1
V: TRBV5-6
J: TRBJ2-7
CDR3: CASSLRTGWSSEQYF
DNA: TGTGCCAGCAGCTTAAGGACAGGATGGTCCTCCGAGCAGTACTTC

size: many
D: TRBD1
V: TRBV5-1
J: TRBJ1-4
CDR3: CASRQGQGAEKLFF
DNA: TGCGCCAGCAGACAGGGACAGGGGGCCGAAAAACTGTTTTTT

size: many
D: NA
V: TRBV5-5
J: TRBJ2-2
CDR3: CASSLAVTGELFF
DNA: TGTGCCAGCAGCTTGGCTGTCACCGGGGAGCTGTTTTTT

size: many
D: TRBD1
V: TRBV5-4
J: TRBJ2-7
CDR3: CASSAGGQGGVSYEQYF
DNA: TGTGCCAGCAGCGCAGGAGGACAGGGTGGGGTCTCCTACGAGCAGTACTTC

size: NA
D: NA
V: TRBV4-2
J: TRBJ2-2
CDR3: CASSQNRNTGELFF
DNA: TGTGCCAGCAGCCAAAACAGGAACACCGGGGAGCTGTTTTTT

size: many
D: NA
V: TRBV4-2
J: TRBJ2-2
CDR3: CASSQTGSPGELFF
DNA: TGTGCCAGCAGCCAAACAGGGAGCCCCGGGGAGCTGTTTTTT

size: few
D: TRBD1
V: TRBV5-1
J: TRBJ1-1
CDR3: CASSAGTALEAFF
DNA: TGCGCCAGCAGCGCCGGGACAGCACTTGAAGCTTTCTTT

size: many
D: TRBD1
V: TRBV10-3
J: TRBJ2-2
CDR3: CAISDGTGITGELFF
DNA: TGTGCCATCAGCGACGGGACAGGGATTACCGGGGAGCTGTTTTTT

size: few
D: NA
V: TRBV6-1
J: TRBJ2-7
CDR3: CASSERRLGYGSSEQYF
DNA: TGTGCCAGCAGCGAGAGGAGGTTGGGCTATGGATCGTCCGAGCAGTACTTC

size: many
D: NA
V: TRBV12-3/TRBV12-4
J: TRBJ2-3
CDR3: CASILGGGGADTQYF
DNA: TGTGCCAGCATCCTGGGGGGGGGCGGAGCAGATACGCAGTATTTT

size: many
D: NA
V: TRBV28
J: TRBJ2-7
CDR3: CASSLAGRTYEQYF
DNA: TGTGCCAGCAGCTTGGCGGGCAGGACCTACGAGCAGTACTTC

size: few
D: TRBD1
V: TRBV7-9
J: TRBJ2-7
CDR3: CASSLPGQGGNEQYF
DNA: TGTGCCAGCAGCTTGCCGGGACAGGGGGGAAACGAGCAGTACTTC

size: NA
D: NA
V: TRBV20-1
J: TRBJ2-1
CDR3: CSARVILGGAFYNEQFF
DNA: TGCAGTGCTAGGGTTATATTAGGGGGGGCCTTCTACAATGAGCAGTTCTTC

size: NA
D: TRBD1
V: TRBV7-9
J: TRBJ2-1
CDR3: CASSWDSSYNEQFF
DNA: TGTGCCAGCAGTTGGGACAGCTCCTACAATGAGCAGTTCTTC

size: many
D: NA
V: TRBV5-1
J: TRBJ1-1
CDR3: CASSLEMTGLNPEAFF
DNA: TGCGCCAGCAGCTTGGAAATGACCGGGCTCAACCCTGAAGCTTTCTTT

size: few
D: TRBD2
V: TRBV27
J: TRBJ2-1
CDR3: CASSLSPSGGAYNEQFF
DNA: TGTGCCAGCAGTTTATCCCCTAGCGGGGGGGCCTACAATGAGCAGTTCTTC

size: few
D: NA
V: TRBV6-2/TRBV6-3
J: TRBJ2-2
CDR3: CASSLSRGGELFF
DNA: TGTGCCAGCAGTTTATCCAGGGGCGGGGAGCTGTTTTTT

size: many
D: NA
V: TRBV14
J: TRBJ2-1
CDR3: CASSQIGSGEQFF
DNA: TGTGCCAGCAGCCAGATAGGGAGCGGGGAGCAGTTCTTC

size: NA
D: NA
V: TRBV2
J: TRBJ2-3
CDR3: CASMALITDTQYF
DNA: TGTGCCAGCATGGCCTTGATAACAGATACGCAGTATTTT

size: NA
D: TRBD1
V: TRBV15
J: TRBJ1-5
CDR3: CATSGGTGENQPQHF
DNA: TGTGCCACCAGCGGCGGGACAGGGGAAAATCAGCCCCAGCATTTT

size: many
D: TRBD2
V: TRBV9
J: TRBJ2-3
CDR3: CASSPRPGGGTDTQYF
DNA: TGTGCCAGCAGCCCTCGCCCCGGGGGGGGCACAGATACGCAGTATTTT

size: many
D: NA
V: TRBV7-9
J: TRBJ2-1
CDR3: CASSLGFNSYNEQFF
DNA: TGTGCCAGCAGCTTAGGCTTCAACTCCTACAATGAGCAGTTCTTC

size: many
D: NA
V: TRBV7-8
J: TRBJ2-7
CDR3: CASSKELASYEQYF
DNA: TGTGCCAGCAGCAAAGAACTAGCTAGCTACGAGCAGTACTTC

size: many
D: TRBD2
V: TRBV20-1
J: TRBJ2-3
CDR3: CSAPTRGADTQYF
DNA: TGCAGTGCCCCAACACGGGGGGCAGATACGCAGTATTTT

size: few
D: NA
V: TRBV6-5
J: TRBJ2-4
CDR3: CASKGAKNIQYF
DNA: TGTGCCAGCAAGGGGGCCAAAAACATTCAGTACTTC

size: few
D: TRBD1
V: TRBV25-1
J: TRBJ2-3
CDR3: CASSGARGTDTQYF
DNA: TGTGCCAGCAGTGGGGCCAGGGGGACAGATACGCAGTATTTT

size: few
D: TRBD1
V: TRBV5-1
J: TRBJ2-7
CDR3: CASSWDRGNEQYF
DNA: TGCGCCAGCAGCTGGGACAGGGGCAACGAGCAGTACTTC

size: many
D: TRBD1
V: TRBV7-2
J: TRBJ2-7
CDR3: CASSLTGYEQYF
DNA: TGTGCCAGCAGTTTGACAGGGTACGAGCAGTACTTC

size: few
D: TRBD1
V: TRBV20-1
J: TRBJ2-1
CDR3: CSTTRDSLGNEQFF
DNA: TGCAGTACCACCCGGGACAGTTTGGGCAATGAGCAGTTCTTC

size: many
D: NA
V: TRBV12-3/TRBV12-4
J: TRBJ2-3
CDR3: CASSLVGSRASDTQYF
DNA: TGTGCCAGCAGTTTAGTTGGTAGCCGGGCTTCAGATACGCAGTATTTT

size: NA
D: TRBD2
V: TRBV20-1
J: TRBJ2-2
CDR3: CSATLARPSTGELFF
DNA: TGCAGTGCCACACTAGCGAGACCCTCCACCGGGGAGCTGTTTTTT

size: NA
D: TRBD1
V: TRBV6-2/TRBV6-3
J: TRBJ2-3
CDR3: CASSYRGRDRSTDTQYF
DNA: TGTGCCAGCAGTTACCGCGGCCGGGACAGGAGCACAGATACGCAGTATTTT

size: NA
D: NA
V: TRBV20-1
J: TRBJ2-3
CDR3: CSAREMGVSTDTQYF
DNA: TGCAGTGCTAGAGAAATGGGGGTCAGCACAGATACGCAGTATTTT

size: NA
D: NA
V: TRBV5-1
J: TRBJ2-3
CDR3: CASSPGQRSSTDTQYF
DNA: TGCGCCAGCAGCCCCGGCCAGAGAAGCAGCACAGATACGCAGTATTTT

size: NA
D: NA
V: TRBV28
J: TRBJ1-3
CDR3: CASSSGGSGNTIYF
DNA: TGTGCCAGCAGTTCGGGGGGCTCTGGAAACACCATATATTTT

size: NA
D: NA
V: TRBV6-1
J: TRBJ2-5
CDR3: CASSPQDGQETQYF
DNA: TGTGCCAGCAGTCCCCAGGACGGTCAAGAGACCCAGTACTTC

size: NA
D: NA
V: TRBV27
J: TRBJ1-1
CDR3: CASSLAWGKTEAFF
DNA: TGTGCCAGCAGTTTGGCTTGGGGTAAGACTGAAGCTTTCTTT

size: many
D: NA
V: TRBV12-3/TRBV12-4
J: TRBJ1-4
CDR3: CASSFLEGREKLFF
DNA: TGTGCCAGCAGTTTTTTGGAGGGCCGGGAAAAACTGTTTTTT

size: many
D: NA
V: TRBV7-2
J: TRBJ1-3
CDR3: CASSLGLSGNTIYF
DNA: TGTGCCAGCAGCTTAGGTCTTTCTGGAAACACCATATATTTT